One sample yielded the 19 T cell receptor beta chains listed below, sequenced in a study of chemoradiotherapy in HPV16-positive cancers. Libraries were prepared by immunoSEQ multiplex PCR; TCRdb keeps only in-frame clonotypes and omits some of them. Here the sample spans roughly 34,000 clones, around 83% being singletons. Sequencing was performed on blood, taken from a patient who underwent chemoradiotherapy. The receptors stem from a human donor with HPV-associated anogenital cancer.

This chain links TRBV7-2 with TRBJ1-6, with no clear D. Per the germline V gene, CDR1 is SGHTA and CDR2 is FQGNSA. Trimming stripped 1 base from V and 0 bases from J, with 7 bases between. This CDR3 region has 16 residues. CDR3 sequence: CASSLVLSSYNSPLHF. The CDR3 DNA is TGTGCCAGCAGCTTAGTTCTCAGCTCCTATAATTCACCCCTCCACTTT.

The V gene is TRBV6-1, the J gene TRBJ1-2; no clear D gene. Germline lookup yields CDR1 MNHNS and CDR2 SASEGT. Trimming removed 1 base at V and 13 bases at J, with 22 bases between. CDR3 length equals 15 residues. CDR3 bases: TGTGCCAGCAGTGAAGGGTGGGCAGAGACCTTGGGCGGCACCTTC. It encodes CASSEGWAETLGGTF.

This clone has only one observation. The rearrangement uses TRBV5-6 and TRBJ1-1, with no clear D. CDR1 and CDR2 (germline): SGHDT, YYEEEE. CDR3 length equals 17 residues. V lost 7 bases and J 8 bases, leaving 30 bases between the germline ends. CDR3 nucleotide sequence: TGTGCCAGCCGGGTCAGGACCTATCAATTGAACACTGAGGAAGCTTTCTTT. The encoded protein is CASRVRTYQLNTEEAFF.

The V gene is TRBV7-6, the J gene TRBJ2-1, with D possibly being TRBD2 (6 bases). Germline CDR1 and CDR2: SGHVS and FNYEAQ. V lost 5 bases and J 9 bases, leaving 11 bases between the germline ends. CDR3 length: 12 residues. In nucleotides, the CDR3 is TGTGCCAGCAGCGTCGGGGGTTTTGAGCAGTTCTTC. Translated: CASSVGGFEQFF. The full variable domain, with the rest looked up from reference TRBV7-6 and TRBJ2-1, is GAGVSQSPRYKVTKRGQDVALRCDPISGHVSLYWYRQALGQGPEFLTYFNYEAQQDKSGLPNDRFSAERPEGSISTLTIQRTEQRDSAMYRCASSVGGFEQFFGPGTRLTVL.

The chain recombines TRBV5-4 with TRBJ1-2; 8 bases match TRBD1. Losses at the gene ends were 4 bases for V and 4 bases for J; bases not matched to a gene: 9. The germline V gene encodes CDR1 SGHNT and CDR2 YYREEE (reference sequence). The CDR3 runs to 15 residues. CDR3 sequence reads: CASSHGQGVAYGYTF. CDR3 nucleotides: TGTGCCAGCAGCCACGGACAGGGTGTCGCCTATGGCTACACCTTC.

The rearrangement links TRBV6-6 to TRBJ1-5; TRBD1 matches at 7 bases. CDR1 and CDR2 (germline): MNHNY, SVGAGI (reference sequence). The CDR3 is 14 residues long. J gave up 5 bases and V 8 bases, and 9 bases lay outside the gene matches. CDR3 region: CASGDRESYQPQHF. CDR3 sequence (DNA): TGTGCCAGCGGCGACAGGGAGAGTTATCAGCCCCAGCATTTT.

V usage is TRBV6-6 and J usage is TRBJ1-4; D possibly corresponds to TRBD1 (6 bases). Trimming left V 5 bases short and J 6 bases short, with 13 bases between. Germline CDR1 is MNHNY and CDR2 is SVGAGI (reference sequence). The CDR3 runs 14 residues. The CDR3 is CASSRTGLDEKLFF. The CDR3 DNA reads as TGTGCCAGCAGTAGAACAGGGCTGGATGAAAAACTGTTTTTT.

Here the CDR3 reads CASSSRGINEQFF. CDR3 bases: TGTGCCAGCAGTTCAAGGGGAATCAATGAGCAGTTCTTC. This chain connects TRBV27 to TRBJ2-1, with D perhaps TRBD1 (5 bases). The CDR3 runs to 13 residues. The germline gives CDR1 MNHEY, CDR2 SMNVEV (reference sequence). Trimming left V 4 bases short and J 6 bases short, with 10 bases between.

This rearrangement joins TRBV28 to TRBJ2-2; 8 bases fit TRBD2. V lost 7 bases, J lost 1 base, and 5 bases stayed unmatched. The germline V gene encodes CDR1 MDHEN and CDR2 SYDVKM. This CDR3 is built from 15 residues. The DNA for the CDR3 is TGTGCCAGCAACTATCTAGCGGGGAACACCGGGGAGCTGTTTTTT. This encodes CASNYLAGNTGELFF.

This sequence joins TRBV5-6 and TRBJ2-7; D unclear. V lost 5 bases and J 3 bases, leaving 6 bases between the germline ends. The V gene's germline CDR1 is SGHDT and CDR2 YYEEEE. The CDR3 runs to 11 residues. CDR3: CASSSLYEQYF. The CDR3 nucleotides read TGTGCCAGCAGTTCCCTCTACGAGCAGTACTTC.

The rearrangement uses TRBV6-1 and TRBJ2-3; 7 bases are a match to TRBD1. The CDR3 covers 15 residues. The germline V gene has CDR1 MNHNS and CDR2 SASEGT. J gave up 0 bases and V 6 bases, and 6 bases lay outside the gene matches. CDR3 coding DNA: TGTGCCAGCAGCGTGGGACAGTCTAGCACAGATACGCAGTATTTT. Protein: CASSVGQSSTDTQYF.

The chain is built from TRBV27 and TRBJ1-2; tentatively, D is TRBD1 (6 bases). The CDR3 is 16 amino acids. Germline values: CDR1 MNHEY, CDR2 SMNVEV (reference sequence). Trimming took off 3 bases at V and 4 bases at J, with 18 bases between the two ends. Written as DNA, the CDR3 is TGTGCCAGCAGTTTGACGGGACAATTTGTCCCCTATGGCTACACCTTC. It is translated as CASSLTGQFVPYGYTF.

This sequence joins TRBV11-3 and TRBJ2-3; 8 nucleotides line up with TRBD1. The germline gives CDR1 SGHNT, CDR2 YENEEA. The CDR3 spans 15 residues. The V gene end was trimmed by 5 bases and the J gene end by 6 bases; junction bases not matched to a gene: 10. The CDR3 coding sequence is TGTGCCAGCAGCCAACAGGGGGACCGGCCGGATACGCAGTATTTT. This sequence encodes CASSQQGDRPDTQYF. Based on the CDR3 plus reference TRBV11-3 and TRBJ2-3, the full variable domain is EAGVVQSPRYKIIEKKQPVAFWCNPISGHNTLYWYLQNLGQGPELLIRYENEEAVDDSQLPKDRFSAERLKGVDSTLKIQPAELGDSAVYLCASSQQGDRPDTQYFGPGTRLTVL.

The rearrangement links TRBV7-8 to TRBJ1-2; D may be TRBD1 (5 bases). The CDR3 length is 14 residues. Trimming stripped 3 bases from V and 4 bases from J, with 12 bases between. The germline V gene has CDR1 SGHVS and CDR2 FQNEAQ. The CDR3 coding sequence is TGTGCCAGCAGCTTCGAAGGGGAGACCTATGGCTACACCTTC. This sequence encodes CASSFEGETYGYTF.

The rearrangement uses TRBV7-2 and TRBJ1-4; D gene uncertain. The CDR3 runs 13 residues. Germline CDR1 SGHTA, CDR2 FQGNSA. The V end was cut by 3 bases, the J end by 7 bases, with 9 bases between. CDR3: CASSLEVGEKLFF. The CDR3 DNA reads as TGTGCCAGCAGCTTGGAAGTGGGTGAAAAACTGTTTTTT. The whole variable domain, remainder taken from reference TRBV7-2 and TRBJ1-4, is GAGVSQSPSNKVTEKGKDVELRCDPISGHTALYWYRQSLGQGLEFLIYFQGNSAPDKSGLPSDRFSAERTGGSVSTLTIQRTQQEDSAVYLCASSLEVGEKLFFGSGTQLSVL.

The count of this clone is one. The V and J genes are TRBV15 and TRBJ2-3; 7 nucleotides line up with TRBD2. With 2 bases clipped from V and 2 bases from J, the junction kept 4 bases outside the gene matches. The CDR3 consists of 15 residues. Germline lookup yields CDR1 LNHNV and CDR2 YYDKDF (reference sequence). The CDR3 DNA sequence: TGTGCCACCAGCAGACTAGCGGTGGCCACAGATACGCAGTATTTT. Its protein product is CATSRLAVATDTQYF.

V and J are TRBV6-5 and TRBJ2-7; TRBD1 is a possible D gene (6 bases). The V end was cut by 5 bases, the J end by 2 bases, with 13 bases between. CDR1 MNHEY and CDR2 SVGAGI come from the germline V gene. The CDR3 spans 14 residues. CDR3 nucleotides: TGTGCCAGCAGTAGCCTGGGACAAACCTACGAGCAGTACTTC. Its translation is CASSSLGQTYEQYF.

The chain recombines TRBV19 with TRBJ1-2; the D is unclear. V gave up 2 bases and J gave up 1 base, with 20 bases separating them. Per germline, CDR1 LNHDA and CDR2 SQIVND (reference sequence). This CDR3 has 18 amino acids. The DNA of the CDR3 is TGTGCCAGTAGTATAAGCGTCTTCGGGCTGTCAAGTAACTATGGCTACACCTTC. Protein: CASSISVFGLSSNYGYTF.

The CDR3 bases are TGTGCCAGCAGTTTAGGGGGTTGGACAGGGGGCTGGAGTGAGCAGTTCTTC. Translating it yields CASSLGGWTGGWSEQFF. The rearrangement links TRBV27 to TRBJ2-1; TRBD1 matches 11 bases. The V segment lost 2 bases and the J segment 9 bases; nucleotides outside the gene matches: 12. The V gene's germline CDR1 is MNHEY and CDR2 SMNVEV (reference sequence). This CDR3 has 17 amino acids.